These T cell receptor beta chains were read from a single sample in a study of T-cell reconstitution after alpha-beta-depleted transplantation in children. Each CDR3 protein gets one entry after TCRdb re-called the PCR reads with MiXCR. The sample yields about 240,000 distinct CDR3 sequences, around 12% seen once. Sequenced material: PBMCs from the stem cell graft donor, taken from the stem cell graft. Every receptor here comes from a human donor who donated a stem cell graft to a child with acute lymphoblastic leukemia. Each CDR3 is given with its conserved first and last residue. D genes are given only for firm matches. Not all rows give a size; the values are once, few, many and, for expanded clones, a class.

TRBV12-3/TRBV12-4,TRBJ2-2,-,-,TGTGCCAGCAGTCCTGCAGCCCAGAACACCGGGGAGCTGTTTTTT,CASSPAAQNTGELFF
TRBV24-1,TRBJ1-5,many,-,TGTGCCACCAGTGATTCGAAGGGCCGTATGAGCAATCAGCCCCAGCATTTT,CATSDSKGRMSNQPQHF
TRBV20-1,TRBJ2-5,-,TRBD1,TGCAGTACGGGAACAGGGGGGACGGAGACCCAGTACTTC,CSTGTGGTETQYF
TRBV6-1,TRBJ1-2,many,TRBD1,TGTGCCAGCAGTGAACGGACAGGGAGCTATGGCTACACCTTC,CASSERTGSYGYTF
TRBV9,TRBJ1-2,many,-,TGTGCCAGCAGCTGGGAGGGGAGGAATAATGGCTACACCTTC,CASSWEGRNNGYTF
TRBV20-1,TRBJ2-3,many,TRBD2,TGCAGTGCTAGAGCGACTAGCGGGAGTGCAGATACGCAGTATTTT,CSARATSGSADTQYF
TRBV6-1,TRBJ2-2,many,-,TGTGCCAGCAGACCCAGACCCGGGGAGCTGTTTTTT,CASRPRPGELFF
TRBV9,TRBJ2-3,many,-,TGTGCCAGCAGCGAGGGGGTAGGCATCTCAGATACGCAGTATTTT,CASSEGVGISDTQYF
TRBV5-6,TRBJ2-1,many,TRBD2,TGTGCCAGCAGTCCGACTAGCGGGAGGGCCCATGAGCAGTTCTTC,CASSPTSGRAHEQFF
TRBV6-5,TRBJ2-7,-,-,TGTGCCAGCACTCAAGCGGCTTCCTACGAGCAGTACTTC,CASTQAASYEQYF
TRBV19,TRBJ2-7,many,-,TGTGCCAGTAGTAGTACCTACTCCTACGAGCAGTACTTC,CASSSTYSYEQYF
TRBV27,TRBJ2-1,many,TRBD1,TGTGCCAGCAGCCTGGGACAGCTCAATGAGCAGTTCTTC,CASSLGQLNEQFF
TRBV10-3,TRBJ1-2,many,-,TGTGCCATCAGTGAGTCGGATCAACGGGATGGCTACACCTTC,CAISESDQRDGYTF
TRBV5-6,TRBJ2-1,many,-,TGTGCCAGCAGCTCGGGAGCCCCCAATGAGCAGTTCTTC,CASSSGAPNEQFF
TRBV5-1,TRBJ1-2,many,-,TGCGCCAGCAGCTTGGGGGGACCGGGCTCCTTAATAGAGGGCGGCTACACCTTC,CASSLGGPGSLIEGGYTF
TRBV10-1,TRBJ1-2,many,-,TGCGCCAGCAGTGAGTCTACCGACACTGGCTACACCTTC,CASSESTDTGYTF
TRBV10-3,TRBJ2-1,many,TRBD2,TGTGCCGCACGTCCTGGACTAGCGACCAATGAGCAGTTCTTC,CAARPGLATNEQFF
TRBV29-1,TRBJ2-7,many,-,TGCAGCGTTGAAGACAGGCAGTCCTACGAGCAGTACTTC,CSVEDRQSYEQYF
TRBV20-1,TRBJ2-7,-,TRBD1,TGCAGTGCCTCGGACAGGGCCATCTCCTACGAGCAGTACTTC,CSASDRAISYEQYF
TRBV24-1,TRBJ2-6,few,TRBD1,TGTGCCACCAGTGGGGACAGGGCTGGGGCCGACGTCCTGACTTTC,CATSGDRAGADVLTF
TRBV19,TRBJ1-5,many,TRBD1,TGTGCCAGTAGTACCCCGGGACAGGGAACTCAGCCCCAGCATTTT,CASSTPGQGTQPQHF
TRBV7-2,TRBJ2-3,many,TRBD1,TGTGCCAGCAGCTTATGGCAACCAGGGGGAGATACGCAGTATTTT,CASSLWQPGGDTQYF
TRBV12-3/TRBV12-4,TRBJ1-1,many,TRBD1,TGTGCCAGCAAGTATGGACAGGGGGAAGCTTTCTTT,CASKYGQGEAFF
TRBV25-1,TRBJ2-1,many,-,TGTGCCAGCCTCGACAGGTACTCCTACAATGAGCAGTTCTTC,CASLDRYSYNEQFF
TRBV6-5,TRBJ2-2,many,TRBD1,TGTGCCAGCAGTTACGGGACAGGGCCCGGGGAGCTGTTTTTT,CASSYGTGPGELFF
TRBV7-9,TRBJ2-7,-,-,TGTGCCAGCAGCTTAGAGACTCAAGAGCAGTACTTC,CASSLETQEQYF
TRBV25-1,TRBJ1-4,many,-,TGTGCCAGCAGTGAGGGGGCTAATGAAAAACTGTTTTTT,CASSEGANEKLFF
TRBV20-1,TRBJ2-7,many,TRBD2,TGCAGTGCTACCCGGGCTAGCGGGAGGCTGTACGAGCAGTACTTC,CSATRASGRLYEQYF
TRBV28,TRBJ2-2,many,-,TGTGCCAGCTTCCGGGGCACCGGGGAGCTGTTTTTT,CASFRGTGELFF
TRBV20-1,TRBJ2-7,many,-,TGCAGTGCTAGAGACGAAGGGGGGATGAGGTACGAGCAGTACTTC,CSARDEGGMRYEQYF
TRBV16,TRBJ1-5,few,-,TGTGCCAGCACTCCCGCCCACAATCAGCCCCAGCATTTT,CASTPAHNQPQHF